The rows below give T cell receptor beta chains drawn from one sample of a study of T cell repertoires in cytomegalovirus infection. Via MiXCR, TCRdb re-called the reads, giving one row per CDR3 protein. The repertoire holds fewer than 350,000 distinct CDR3 sequences, with 17% as singletons. Sequencing was done on a sample of PBMCs. The origin of the receptors is a human donor in good health (CMV status not recorded). Some clones in this sample may be carry-over from other donors' samples. The CDR3 runs from the conserved cysteine through the conserved F or W. Each record gives: clone size, D gene, J gene, V gene, CDR3 DNA, CDR3 protein. A D gene is named only where the DNA matches it firmly. Clone sizes are given selectively: once, few, many, or a class where the clone is expanded.

clone_size: NA; d_call: NA; j_call: TRBJ1-1; v_call: TRBV7-6; cdr3_nt: TGTGCCAGCAGCCTGCTACAGTGGAACACTGAAGCTTTCTTT; cdr3_aa: CASSLLQWNTEAFF
clone_size: few; d_call: TRBD1; j_call: TRBJ2-7; v_call: TRBV5-1; cdr3_nt: TGCGCCAGCAGCTTCAACCCAGGGGGTCAGGAGGAGCAGTACTTC; cdr3_aa: CASSFNPGGQEEQYF
clone_size: many; d_call: TRBD2; j_call: TRBJ2-2; v_call: TRBV7-2; cdr3_nt: TGTGCCAGCAGCTTAGAACTAGCGGGGGATGCCGGGGAGCTGTTTTTT; cdr3_aa: CASSLELAGDAGELFF
clone_size: many; d_call: TRBD1; j_call: TRBJ1-1; v_call: TRBV7-2; cdr3_nt: TGTGCCAGCAGCTTAGGAGGACAGGGATCACTAGCTTTCTTT; cdr3_aa: CASSLGGQGSLAFF
clone_size: many; d_call: TRBD2; j_call: TRBJ2-2; v_call: TRBV7-2; cdr3_nt: TGTGCCAGCAGCCAGGCGAGCGGGGGGAACACCGGGGAGCTGTTTTTT; cdr3_aa: CASSQASGGNTGELFF
clone_size: NA; d_call: TRBD1; j_call: TRBJ2-7; v_call: TRBV7-9; cdr3_nt: TGTGCCAGCACCCGAATTACAGGGGTCAGCGAGCAGTACTTC; cdr3_aa: CASTRITGVSEQYF
clone_size: few; d_call: NA; j_call: TRBJ2-1; v_call: TRBV2; cdr3_nt: TGTGCCAGCTCAGAACCGAGCTCCTACAATGAGCAGTTCTTC; cdr3_aa: CASSEPSSYNEQFF
clone_size: few; d_call: TRBD1; j_call: TRBJ1-1; v_call: TRBV5-4; cdr3_nt: TGTGCCAGCGGACCCACGGACAGGGGGACTGAAGCTTTCTTT; cdr3_aa: CASGPTDRGTEAFF
clone_size: NA; d_call: NA; j_call: TRBJ1-2; v_call: TRBV24-1; cdr3_nt: TGTGCCACCAGTGATTTCGGCCAGAACTATGGCTACACCTTC; cdr3_aa: CATSDFGQNYGYTF
clone_size: NA; d_call: TRBD1; j_call: TRBJ1-2; v_call: TRBV28; cdr3_nt: TGTGCCAGCAGTTTATGGACAGGGGCCAATAACTATGGCTACACCTTC; cdr3_aa: CASSLWTGANNYGYTF
clone_size: NA; d_call: NA; j_call: TRBJ2-3; v_call: TRBV20-1; cdr3_nt: TGCAGTGTTGGGGGAGGCCAGGCAGATACGCAGTATTTT; cdr3_aa: CSVGGGQADTQYF
clone_size: NA; d_call: NA; j_call: TRBJ2-7; v_call: TRBV11-2; cdr3_nt: TGTGCCAGCAGCACCCAGCCTTCCTACGAGCAGTACTTC; cdr3_aa: CASSTQPSYEQYF